Each of the 32 T cell receptor beta chains below was sequenced from the same sample in a study of T cells in Graves' hyperthyroidism and ophthalmopathy. Amplification of TCR beta CDR3 regions was performed using RNA transcripts as template. TCR CDR3 regions were first amplified by RT-PCR with HTBI primers. TCRdb passed the multiplex PCR reads through MiXCR, listing each CDR3 protein once. Of about 59,000 distinct CDR3 sequences in the sample, roughly 50% were seen once. Material for sequencing was blood. These receptors originate from an older woman with Graves' ophthalmopathy.

V usage is TRBV20-1 and J usage is TRBJ2-5, with TRBD2 identical over 12 bases. Germline V gene sequence: CDR1 DFQATT, CDR2 SNEGSKA (reference sequence). This CDR3 has 16 amino acids. J lost 2 bases, V lost 7 bases, and 11 bases had no gene match. The CDR3 loop is CSVASGGAGRQETQYF. CDR3 in DNA: TGCAGTGTAGCTAGCGGGGGGGCCGGGAGGCAAGAGACCCAGTACTTC.

This chain connects TRBV10-3 to TRBJ2-1; the match to TRBD1 covers 8 bases. The length of the CDR3 is 14 residues. V was pared by 7 bases and J by 12 bases, with 14 bases of the junction left unmatched. CDR1 is ENHRY and CDR2 is SYGVKD in the germline V gene. CDR3: CAINPGTGRDTQFF. The CDR3 region has the DNA TGTGCCATCAACCCCGGGACAGGAAGGGATACGCAGTTCTTC.

There are many counts of this clonotype. This chain joins TRBV12-3 or TRBV12-4 and TRBJ2-1; a possible D gene is TRBD1 (6 bases). The CDR3 is made up of 14 amino acids. Trimming shortened V by 1 base and J by 7 bases, and 11 bases separated the two germline ends. The CDR3 coding sequence is TGTGCCAGCAGTTTAGTCAGGGGTGGGAATGAGCAGTTCTTC. Protein: CASSLVRGGNEQFF.

This chain uses TRBV29-1 with TRBJ2-1, with 9 bases identical to TRBD2. The V gene's germline CDR1 is SQVTM and CDR2 ANQGSEA. The CDR3 runs to 16 residues. After removal of 4 bases from V and 0 bases from J, the junction contained 7 bases not matched to a gene. In DNA, the CDR3 is TGCAGCGTTGTGGGCGGGAGGGCCAGCTCCTACAATGAGCAGTTCTTC. As protein: CSVVGGRASSYNEQFF.

The chain has TRBV2 and TRBJ1-4, with D possibly matching TRBD1 (5 bases). Trimming removed 3 bases at V and 7 bases at J, with 12 bases between. CDR1 is SNHLY, CDR2 FYNNEI, per germline. The CDR3 totals 14 residues. The CDR3 protein is CASSESRGGEKLFF. The CDR3 DNA is TGTGCCAGCAGTGAGTCAAGGGGCGGTGAAAAACTGTTTTTT.

The CDR3 sequence: CATRQGLTF. Written as DNA, the CDR3 is TGTGCCACCAGACAGGGACTGACTTTC. The rearrangement joins TRBV10-3 to TRBJ2-6, with 7 bases lining up with TRBD1. V lost 10 bases and J lost 16; bases outside the gene matches: 4. This CDR3 is 9 amino acids long. In germline, CDR1 is ENHRY, CDR2 SYGVKD.

This chain uses TRBV9 with TRBJ2-2; unclear D gene. This CDR3 has 13 amino acids. Trimming shortened V by 2 bases and J by 4 bases, and 6 bases separated the two germline ends. Per germline, CDR1 SGDLS and CDR2 YYNGEE. The DNA of the CDR3 is TGTGCCAGCAGCGTCCGAGGCACCGGGGAGCTGTTTTTT. Its translation: CASSVRGTGELFF.

The genes are TRBV30 and TRBJ1-4; D is ambiguous. This CDR3 region has 14 residues. With 3 bases removed from V and 7 bases from J, the gap between germline ends came to 15 bases. CDR1 GTSNPN and CDR2 SVGIG come from the germline V gene (reference sequence). The CDR3, as DNA: TGTGCCTGGAGGCCCGGCGGCGGCGGTGAAAAACTGTTTTTT. Residues: CAWRPGGGGEKLFF. The variable domain in full, with the rest retrieved from reference TRBV30 and TRBJ1-4, is SQTIHQWPATLVQPVGSPLSLECTVEGTSNPNLYWYRQAAGRGLQLLFYSVGIGQISSEVPQNLSASRPQDRQFILSSKKLLLSDSGFYLCAWRPGGGGEKLFFGSGTQLSVL.

This rearrangement joins TRBV7-9 to TRBJ2-7, with TRBD2 matching over 11 bases. Germline lookup yields CDR1 SEHNR and CDR2 FQNEAQ (reference sequence). The CDR3 length is 16 residues. The V gene end was trimmed by 6 bases and the J gene end by 1 base; junction bases not matched to a gene: 8. The CDR3 bases are TGTGCCAGCAGTTCAAGGACTAGCGGGTTTTCCTACGAGCAGTACTTC. Encoded protein: CASSSRTSGFSYEQYF.

This clonotype has ten or more counts. The CDR3 loop is CASSVGQDYGYTF. The CDR3 region has the DNA TGTGCCAGCAGCGTAGGACAGGACTATGGCTACACCTTC. This rearrangement joins TRBV9 to TRBJ1-2; D is perhaps TRBD1 (6 bases). The CDR3 runs 13 residues. V was cut by 0 bases and J by 3 bases, with 6 bases left in between. The germline V gene encodes CDR1 SGDLS and CDR2 YYNGEE.

In its sample, this clonotype was seen once. V gene TRBV5-1 combines with J gene TRBJ2-7; 8 positions match TRBD2. The junction had 7 bases not matched to a gene; V was cut back by 3 bases and J by 5 bases. This CDR3 comprises 14 residues. The germline CDR1 and CDR2 sequences are SGHRS and YFSETQ. This chain's CDR3 is CASSYGGGGNEQYF. The CDR3 DNA is TGCGCCAGCAGCTACGGGGGGGGCGGAAACGAGCAGTACTTC.

This clonotype was picked up many times. V gene TRBV7-9 combines with J gene TRBJ1-1; a weak D match, TRBD1 (6 bases). Trimming shortened V by 5 bases and J by 2 bases, and 9 bases separated the two germline ends. The CDR3 contains 13 residues. Per germline, CDR1 SEHNR and CDR2 FQNEAQ (reference sequence). The CDR3: CASSVQGNTEAFF. The CDR3 coding sequence is TGTGCCAGCAGCGTACAGGGAAACACTGAAGCTTTCTTT. Using reference TRBV7-9 and TRBJ1-1 for the parts outside the CDR3, the full variable domain is DTGVSQNPRHKITKRGQNVTFRCDPISEHNRLYWYRQTLGQGPEFLTYFQNEAQLEKSRLLSDRFSAERPKGSFSTLEIQRTEQGDSAMYLCASSVQGNTEAFFGQGTRLTVV.

The sample holds many counts of this clonotype. The chain has TRBV5-1 and TRBJ2-3, with 11 bases aligning to TRBD2. Per the germline V gene, CDR1 is SGHRS and CDR2 is YFSETQ. Trimming removed 4 bases from V and 5 bases from J; junction bases left unmatched: 6. The CDR3 is made up of 15 amino acids. The CDR3 reads CASSAGTSGEDTQYF. CDR3 nucleotides: TGCGCCAGCAGCGCCGGGACTAGCGGCGAAGATACGCAGTATTTT.

The chain employs TRBV20-1 and TRBJ1-5; unclear D gene. Trimming took off 3 bases at V and 5 bases at J, with 11 bases between the two ends. CDR1 and CDR2 (germline): DFQATT, SNEGSKA (reference sequence). This CDR3 has 13 residues. The CDR3 DNA reads as TGCAGTGCTAGTCCCTTCACAGATCAGCCCCAGCATTTT. Translating it yields CSASPFTDQPQHF.

The V and J genes are TRBV19 and TRBJ1-1; D perhaps matches TRBD1 (5 bases). Trimming pared 3 bases from V and 4 bases from J, leaving 12 bases between. This CDR3 is built from 14 residues. CDR1 and CDR2 (germline): LNHDA, SQIVND (reference sequence). Written as DNA, the CDR3 is TGTGCCAGTAGTATGCGGCAGGGAATCACTGAAGCTTTCTTT. Translation gives CASSMRQGITEAFF.

This clonotype was counted ten times or more. The chain recombines TRBV7-3 with TRBJ1-3; TRBD1 matches at 7 bases. Germline V lookup: CDR1 SGHTA, CDR2 FQGTGA. The CDR3 covers 15 residues. V shed 6 bases and J 0 bases; nucleotides not matched to a gene: 5. Here the CDR3 reads CASSQGGGSGNTIYF. CDR3 bases: TGTGCCAGCAGTCAGGGGGGCGGCTCTGGAAACACCATATATTTT. Using reference TRBV7-3 and TRBJ1-3 for the parts outside the CDR3, the full variable domain is GAGVSQTPSNKVTEKGKYVELRCDPISGHTALYWYRQSLGQGPEFLIYFQGTGAADDSGLPNDRFFAVRPEGSVSTLKIQRTERGDSAVYLCASSQGGGSGNTIYFGEGSWLTVV.

This chain links TRBV20-1 with TRBJ2-7; no firm D call. Germline V gene lookup returns CDR1 DFQATT and CDR2 SNEGSKA (reference sequence). The CDR3 totals 11 residues. The V and J ends lost 5 bases and 7 bases respectively, with 12 bases between them. The CDR3 here is CSAPWVGEQYF. DNA for the CDR3: TGCAGTGCTCCTTGGGTCGGGGAGCAGTACTTC.

There are many counts of this clonotype. V is TRBV6-1 and J is TRBJ1-5, with a tentative D call TRBD1 (5 bases). CDR1 MNHNS and CDR2 SASEGT come from the germline V gene. V was cut by 1 base and J by 5 bases, with 12 bases left in between. This CDR3 spans 15 amino acids. CDR3 sequence: CASSEGWGRDQPQHF. The CDR3 nucleotides are TGTGCCAGCAGTGAAGGGTGGGGGAGAGATCAGCCCCAGCATTTT.

This clonotype appeared many times. The chain is built from TRBV18 and TRBJ2-5; D uncertain. The CDR3 spans 13 residues. The germline CDR1 and CDR2 sequences are KGHSH and LQKENI. Trimming pared 2 bases from V and 1 base from J, leaving 5 bases between. CDR3 region: CASSPYVQETQYF. Written as DNA, the CDR3 is TGTGCCAGCTCACCATATGTCCAAGAGACCCAGTACTTC. Based on the CDR3 plus reference TRBV18 and TRBJ2-5, the full variable domain is NAGVMQNPRHLVRRRGQEARLRCSPMKGHSHVYWYRQLPEEGLKFMVYLQKENIIDESGMPKERFSAEFPKEGPSILRIQQVVRGDSAAYFCASSPYVQETQYFGPGTRLLVL.

This clonotype came up many times. The V gene is TRBV5-1, the J gene TRBJ2-2, with 10 bases identical to TRBD2. V dropped 1 base and J dropped 6; count of bases not matched to a gene: 6. The CDR3 sequence is 16 residues long. Germline loops: CDR1 SGHRS, CDR2 YFSETQ. The CDR3 DNA reads as TGCGCCAGCAGCTTGATCACTAGCGGGAAATCCGGGGAGCTGTTTTTT. Residues: CASSLITSGKSGELFF.

This clonotype was picked up many times. A much larger clone differs from this one at a single base, so this may be a read error. V and J are TRBV6-1 and TRBJ2-3; 9 positions match TRBD1. V lost 3 bases, J lost 5 bases, and 6 bases stayed unmatched. CDR3 length: 15 amino acids. Looked up from germline, CDR1 is MNHNS and CDR2 is SASEGT. The CDR3 spells CASSEGQGEVDTQYF. The CDR3 nucleotides read TGTGCCAGCAGTGAGGGACAGGGTGAGGTAGATACGCAGTATTTT.

The J gene is TRBJ1-5, the V gene TRBV6-4; possibly TRBD1 for D (5 bases). This CDR3 spans 15 amino acids. V was shortened by 3 bases and J by 11 bases, with 20 bases between the two germline ends. Germline V gives CDR1 MRHNA, CDR2 SNTAGT. The CDR3 region has the DNA TGTGCCAGCAGTGAAATCAGCGGGGCCCAAGAGACCCAGCATTTT. Protein product: CASSEISGAQETQHF.

CDR3 DNA sequence: TGTGCCAGCAGCCTCGACCGGGACAGGGCCTACGAGCAGTACTTC. This translates into CASSLDRDRAYEQYF. The chain joins TRBV6-1 to TRBJ2-7; 9 bases are shared with TRBD1. The junction had 8 bases not matched to a gene; V was cut back by 6 bases and J by 2 bases. This CDR3 comprises 15 residues. Germline V gives CDR1 MNHNS, CDR2 SASEGT.

This chain uses TRBV5-4 with TRBJ2-7; the match to TRBD2 covers 11 bases. CDR1 and CDR2 from the germline V gene are SGHNT and YYREEE (reference sequence). This CDR3 is 14 amino acids long. The junction had 4 bases not matched to a gene; V was cut back by 4 bases and J by 4 bases. The CDR3 spells CASSLSGGGYEQYF. The CDR3 bases are TGTGCCAGCAGCCTTAGCGGGGGGGGGTACGAGCAGTACTTC.

This clonotype has ten or more counts. The chain couples TRBV9 to TRBJ2-7, with TRBD2 matching 7 bases. CDR3 size: 14 residues. The germline V gene has CDR1 SGDLS and CDR2 YYNGEE. V was pared by 3 bases and J by 3 bases, with 6 bases of the junction left unmatched. The DNA of the CDR3 is TGTGCCAGCAGCGGGGGAGGGATAGACTACGAGCAGTACTTC. It encodes CASSGGGIDYEQYF. Full variable domain (remainder filled in from reference TRBV9 and TRBJ2-7): DSGVTQTPKHLITATGQRVTLRCSPRSGDLSVYWYQQSLDQGLQFLIQYYNGEERAKGNILERFSAQQFPDLHSELNLSSLELGDSALYFCASSGGGIDYEQYFGPGTRLTVT.

The rearrangement uses TRBV7-2 and TRBJ1-6; D not certain. The CDR3 is 14 residues long. V was trimmed by 4 bases and J by 8 bases, leaving 12 bases between them. Germline values: CDR1 SGHTA, CDR2 FQGNSA. The DNA of the CDR3 is TGTGCCAGCAGCTCCGGGGTCCGAGATTCACCCCTCCACTTT. It encodes CASSSGVRDSPLHF.

This chain uses TRBV11-2 with TRBJ1-5; maybe TRBD1 (5 bases). V dropped 2 bases and J dropped 4 bases, with 12 bases sitting between them. Germline-derived CDR1 and CDR2 are SGHAT and FQNNGV. CDR3 length equals 15 residues. The CDR3 DNA follows: TGTGCCAGCAGCTTAAGGGGTGGCGAAAATCAGCCCCAGCATTTT. Amino acid sequence: CASSLRGGENQPQHF.

The rearrangement links TRBV20-1 to TRBJ1-6; TRBD1 matches at 8 bases. Germline CDR1 is DFQATT and CDR2 is SNEGSKA (reference sequence). Germline trimming cut 8 bases from V and 7 bases from J; bases unmatched to any gene: 4. There are 12 residues in the CDR3. The CDR3 loop reads CSSRQGNSPLHF. CDR3 DNA: TGCAGTTCTCGACAGGGGAATTCACCCCTCCACTTT.

In this sample, this clonotype is medium-sized. This chain links TRBV20-1 with TRBJ2-1; the D gene could be TRBD1 or TRBD2 (5 bases each). The germline V gene has CDR1 DFQATT and CDR2 SNEGSKA (reference sequence). This CDR3 contains 14 residues. V lost 3 bases to trimming and J lost 6 bases, with 15 bases between them. The CDR3 region is CSASKGSAGNEQFF. Written as DNA, the CDR3 is TGCAGTGCTAGTAAGGGGTCGGCGGGCAATGAGCAGTTCTTC.

Details on this clonotype: This CDR3 fails to terminate in the conserved phenylalanine or tryptophan, so it likely reflects a read error. The chain couples TRBV20-1 to TRBJ2-3; 11 nucleotides match TRBD2. The germline V gene has CDR1 DFQATT and CDR2 SNEGSKA (reference sequence). The CDR3 spans 18 residues. The ends lost 6 bases at V and 0 bases at J; junction bases unmatched: 14. CDR3 residues: CSASSQLAGETSTDTQYL. CDR3 bases: TGCAGTGCCAGCAGCCAACTAGCGGGGGAAACTAGCACAGATACGCAGTATCTT.

This clonotype was counted many times. The chain couples TRBV5-1 to TRBJ2-7, with a possible D match to TRBD2 (6 bases). This CDR3 is 14 amino acids long. CDR1 is SGHRS and CDR2 is YFSETQ in the germline V gene. Trimming removed 2 bases at V and 1 base at J, with 10 bases between. The CDR3 reads CASSLDSGSYEQYF. CDR3 nucleotide sequence: TGCGCCAGCAGCTTAGATAGCGGATCCTACGAGCAGTACTTC.

This clonotype was counted at least ten times. The CDR3 DNA reads as TGTGCCAGCAGCCCGGGGGGAACCTATGGCTACACCTTC. It yields the protein CASSPGGTYGYTF. V gene TRBV12-3 or TRBV12-4 combines with J gene TRBJ1-2, with D possibly TRBD1 on 5 matching bases. V was pared by 6 bases and J by 4 bases, with 12 bases between. The CDR3 covers 13 residues.